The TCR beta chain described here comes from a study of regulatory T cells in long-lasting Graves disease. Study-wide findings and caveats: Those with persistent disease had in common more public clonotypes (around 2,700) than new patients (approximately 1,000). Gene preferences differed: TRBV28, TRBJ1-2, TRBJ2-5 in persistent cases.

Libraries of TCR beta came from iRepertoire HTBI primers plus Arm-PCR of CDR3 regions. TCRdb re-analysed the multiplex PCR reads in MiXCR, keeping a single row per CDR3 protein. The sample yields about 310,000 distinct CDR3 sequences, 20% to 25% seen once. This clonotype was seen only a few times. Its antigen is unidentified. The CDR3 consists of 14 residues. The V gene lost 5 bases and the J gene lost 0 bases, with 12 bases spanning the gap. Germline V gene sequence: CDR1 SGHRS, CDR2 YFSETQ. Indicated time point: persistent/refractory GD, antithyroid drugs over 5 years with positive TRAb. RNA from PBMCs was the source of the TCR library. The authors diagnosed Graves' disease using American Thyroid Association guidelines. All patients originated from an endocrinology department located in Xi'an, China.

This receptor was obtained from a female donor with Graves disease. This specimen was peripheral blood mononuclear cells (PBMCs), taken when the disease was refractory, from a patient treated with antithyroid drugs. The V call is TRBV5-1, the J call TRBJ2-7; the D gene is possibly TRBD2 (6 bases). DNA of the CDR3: TGCGCCAGCAGACGGGACGGGAGCTCCTACGAGCAGTACTTC. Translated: CASRRDGSSYEQYF.